The present T cell receptor beta chain was sequenced within a study of shared clonotypes between healthy human individuals (TCRdb year 2020). About the investigation overall: The cohort comprised two women and a few men aged 18 to 49 years. Leukapheresis yielded between about 0.85 and 10 billion PBMCs per donor. To increase sequencing depth and limit assay-specific biases, different laboratories used diverse techniques to prepare libraries and sequence TCR repertoires. To estimate repertoire size and how much clonotypes are shared between individuals, the study performed deep sequencing of blood TCR repertoires from five healthy adults. Per donor, three plates each were used for CD4 naive and CD4 memory, two for CD8 naive, and one for CD8 memory. Broad study findings and their caveats: Pairwise subsampling led to the expectation that sequencing depth would affect the degree of clonotype sharing among donors. Naive subsets generally had larger estimated clonotype richness than memory subsets. Incomplete sequencing was indicated by rarefaction of sorted-subset datasets, despite the large sequencing depth. Approximately 4.8% of naive CD4, 3.5% of naive CD8, about 2.1% of memory CD4, and roughly 0.4% of memory CD8 clonotypes were shared across a few donors. Sampling was limited to blood, and TCR repertoires in tissue likely differ from TCR repertoires in blood. Clonotypes shared by all four sorted-subset donors showed higher generation probabilities than non-shared clonotypes. The small number of donors limited the genetic and exposure-history diversity represented.

Using the deep immunoSEQ assay, TCR CDR3 regions were amplified from genomic DNA by multiplex PCR. Genomic DNA extracted from each cell subset was distributed evenly over all wells of several immunoSEQ 96-well plates, and each plate served as one replicate. Each replicate PCR for sorted subsets received about 210 ng genomic DNA, equal to some 32,000 T cell genomes. The purified libraries were quantified using a Qubit 3.0 fluorometer, sized with a Bioanalyzer 2100, and then quantified again using the KAPA Library Quantification kit. A separate single-read 150-cycle Illumina NextSeq 550 flow cell was used to sequence each immunoSEQ 96-well plate. In the source study's methods: Because the immunoSEQ output held only junctional sequences and lacked quality scores, the filtering could not match the filtering applied to full-length reads. Sequences were annotated with PyIR, a Python wrapper for IgBLAST v1.9, and V/J genes and CDR3 were assigned using IMGT germline references. Reads were removed for weak V/J assignments (E-value above 1e-6), missing CDR3, stop codons, out-of-frame junctions, or ambiguous translated residues. A V3J clonotype was defined by an identical inferred V gene, J gene, and CDR3 amino acid sequence. Percentage overlap between repertoires was calculated by dividing the number of shared unique clonotypes by the size of the smaller repertoire. Three approaches were used to assess repertoire richness: RTK rarefaction, the Chao1 estimator, and Recon v2.1 estimates of unobserved clonotypes. OLGA was used to compute generation probabilities for all TCRbeta clonotypes that the gDNA method yielded from a handful of donors. The clones in this table, taken by TCRdb from immuneACCESS, are in-frame only. Not every clone is retained; where verified, under half of the shortfall comes from an unresolved V gene, and the cause of the rest is unknown. V and J calls and clone size follow that table, whereas D and trimming were derived from the DNA. This sample holds about a million clones; about three quarters were observed only once. The ten largest clonotypes hold about 1.5% of the sample.

Points on this clone: This clone's antigen is unknown. Per-base qualities were not stored, and no clone one base away is much larger.

Donors were healthy HIV-negative adults with no recently reported acute infections or vaccinations. Only Caucasian adults living in Nashville, Tennessee, USA were represented among the donors. CD4+ T cells were enriched by magnetic negative selection; naive cells were then positively selected on CD45RA, and the negative fraction formed the memory subset. Blood was collected by leukapheresis, and PBMCs were isolated by Ficoll-Histopaque density gradient centrifugation and then cryopreserved in liquid nitrogen vapor phase. Purity and quantity of every magnetically sorted T cell population were checked by analytical flow cytometry. Genomic DNA was isolated from each sorted fraction and quantified by UV absorbance on a Nanodrop 2000c. The sample was memory CD4+ T cells sorted from blood. The sample's cell subset or site label is to be understood as: CD45RA-negative fraction. The clonotype comes from a man in his late teens or twenties in good health.

The sequenced DNA: TGTGCCAGCAGTGAAGACAGGGGGCTAAATCAGCCCCAGCATTTT. It translates to CASSEDRGLNQPQHF. The V and J genes are TRBV25-1 and TRBJ1-5, with 10 central nucleotides matching TRBD1. The germline V and J ends show losses of 2 bases and 4 bases respectively, and no gene match explains 2 bases of the junction. The CDR3 measures 15 amino acids from cysteine to phenylalanine. The CDR3 DNA has 45 bases and is translated from base 1. From the germline V gene, CDR1 is MGHDK and CDR2 is SYGVNS.